This entry lists 24 T cell receptor beta chains sequenced from one sample in a study of blood T cell repertoires in COVID-19. Profiled with immunoSEQ multiplex PCR; TCRdb holds only in-frame clones, not every one. The sample contains under 400,000 clones, about 91% of which appear only once. Sequenced sample: peripheral blood. All receptors come from a woman aged 25 to 39 with COVID-19, enrolled during active disease.

This chain connects TRBV9 to TRBJ1-2, with D tentatively TRBD1 (5 bases). Deletions cut 6 bases from V and 2 bases from J, with 14 bases between. Germline CDR1 and CDR2: SGDLS and YYNGEE. The CDR3 length is 14 residues. The CDR3 DNA follows: TGTGCCAGCAACCCCTACGGGGGGAACTATGGCTACACCTTC. This encodes CASNPYGGNYGYTF.

The chain links TRBV19 to TRBJ1-2; 9 nucleotides agree with TRBD1. From germline, CDR1 is LNHDA and CDR2 SQIVND (reference sequence). V dropped 6 bases and J dropped 4; count of bases not matched to a gene: 3. This CDR3 has 13 amino acids. The CDR3 DNA reads as TGTGCCAGTAGACAGGGGGCCGGCTATGGCTACACCTTC. The encoded protein is CASRQGAGYGYTF. The whole variable domain, filled in from reference TRBV19 and TRBJ1-2, reads DGGITQSPKYLFRKEGQNVTLSCEQNLNHDAMYWYRQDPGQGLRLIYYSQIVNDFQKGDIAEGYSVSREKKESFPLTVTSAQKNPTAFYLCASRQGAGYGYTFGSGTRLTVV.

This chain joins TRBV5-5 and TRBJ1-6, with 9 bases identical to TRBD1. The CDR3 covers 14 residues. The V segment lost 5 bases and the J segment 7 bases; nucleotides outside the gene matches: 4. Germline V gene lookup returns CDR1 SGHKS and CDR2 YYEKEE (reference sequence). The CDR3 bases are TGTGCCAGCAGGATGGGGACAGGGAATTCACCCCTCCACTTT. Its protein product is CASRMGTGNSPLHF. Drawing the rest from reference TRBV5-5 and TRBJ1-6, the complete variable domain is DAGVTQSPTHLIKTRGQQVTLRCSPISGHKSVSWYQQVLGQGPQFIFQYYEKEERGRGNFPDRFSARQFPNYSSELNVNALLLGDSALYLCASRMGTGNSPLHFGNGTRLTVT.

The gene calls are TRBV10-3 and TRBJ2-7, with 7 bases identical to TRBD2. There are 13 residues in the CDR3. Germline V CDR1 and CDR2: ENHRY, SYGVKD. Trimming took 10 bases from V and 4 from J; bases not matched to a gene: 10. The CDR3 loop is CASLGGVGYEQYF. Here the CDR3 DNA reads TGTGCCAGTCTTGGGGGGGTTGGGTACGAGCAGTACTTC.

The rearrangement links TRBV10-2 to TRBJ1-5; D is unresolved. Trimming pared 2 bases from V and 3 bases from J, leaving 5 bases between. Germline V gives CDR1 WSHSY, CDR2 SAAADI. This CDR3 comprises 13 residues. The CDR3 here is CASSETVNQPQHF. The CDR3 region has the DNA TGCGCCAGCAGTGAGACAGTCAATCAGCCCCAGCATTTT.

The chain is built from TRBV11-2 and TRBJ1-1, with D hard to call. This CDR3 has 18 amino acids. CDR1 is SGHAT, CDR2 FQNNGV, per germline. The germline V and J ends were trimmed by 1 base and 4 bases, with 22 bases remaining between them. As DNA, the CDR3 is TGTGCCAGCAGCTTAGCATTTTCAAGGTTGGGGAGAAGCACTGAAGCTTTCTTT. This encodes CASSLAFSRLGRSTEAFF.

The chain combines TRBV28 with TRBJ1-5; D is ambiguous. This CDR3 has 14 residues. Germline V lookup: CDR1 MDHEN, CDR2 SYDVKM. V lost 6 bases and J lost 4, with 13 bases in between. DNA for the CDR3: TGTGCCAGCAGACCGACAAGGCCAAATCAGCCCCAGCATTTT. Its translation is CASRPTRPNQPQHF.

The J gene is TRBJ1-4, the V gene TRBV5-5; the D is unclear. There are 14 residues in the CDR3. The V gene's germline CDR1 is SGHKS and CDR2 YYEKEE (reference sequence). Trimming left V 3 bases short and J 5 bases short, with 11 bases between. This CDR3 is CASSSGSKNEKLFF. CDR3 coding DNA: TGTGCCAGCAGCTCCGGGTCAAAGAATGAAAAACTGTTTTTT.

V gene TRBV9 combines with J gene TRBJ2-1; 9 nucleotides match TRBD2. The CDR3 is made up of 17 amino acids. The ends lost 0 bases at V and 7 bases at J; junction bases unmatched: 11. Germline loops: CDR1 SGDLS, CDR2 YYNGEE. The CDR3 spells CASSVAGLLAGSNEQFF. The DNA for the CDR3 is TGTGCCAGCAGCGTAGCTGGCCTCCTAGCGGGGTCGAATGAGCAGTTCTTC. The full variable domain, rest sourced from reference TRBV9 and TRBJ2-1, is DSGVTQTPKHLITATGQRVTLRCSPRSGDLSVYWYQQSLDQGLQFLIQYYNGEERAKGNILERFSAQQFPDLHSELNLSSLELGDSALYFCASSVAGLLAGSNEQFFGPGTRLTVL.

V usage is TRBV7-9 and J usage is TRBJ2-4; 7 nucleotides align to TRBD1. Unmatched junction bases numbered 6, after V lost 5 bases and J lost 8 bases. Germline lookup yields CDR1 SEHNR and CDR2 FQNEAQ (reference sequence). The length of the CDR3 is 13 residues. CDR3 nucleotides: TGTGCCAGCAGCGTACAGGGGATCGACATTCAGTACTTC. Translating it yields CASSVQGIDIQYF.

The chain employs TRBV4-3 and TRBJ2-2; no firm D call. Trimming cost V 0 bases and J 0 bases, with 5 bases left between them. The CDR3 is 15 residues long. The V gene's germline CDR1 is LGHNA and CDR2 YSLEER. This CDR3 reads CASSQDTSNTGELFF. The CDR3 DNA is TGCGCCAGCAGCCAAGATACATCGAACACCGGGGAGCTGTTTTTT.

V usage is TRBV4-1 and J usage is TRBJ2-1; 12 bases match TRBD2. Losses at the gene ends were 4 bases for V and 5 bases for J; bases not matched to a gene: 3. CDR3 length: 15 amino acids. Germline CDR1 MGHRA, CDR2 YSYEKL. The CDR3 sequence: CASSLLAGGHNEQFF. CDR3 bases: TGCGCCAGCAGCCTTCTAGCGGGGGGGCACAATGAGCAGTTCTTC.

The rearrangement uses TRBV5-5 and TRBJ2-5, with D perhaps TRBD2 (6 bases). V lost 7 bases, J lost 5 bases, and 12 bases lay in between. The CDR3 spans 12 residues. CDR1 SGHKS and CDR2 YYEKEE come from the germline V gene (reference sequence). The CDR3 reads CASARGTETQYF. The CDR3 region has the DNA TGTGCCAGCGCCCGGGGGACGGAGACCCAGTACTTC.

The rearrangement joins TRBV7-8 to TRBJ1-4; no reliable D call. CDR1 SGHVS and CDR2 FQNEAQ come from the germline V gene. Trimming took 1 base from V and 8 from J, leaving 5 bases between them. The CDR3 has 12 residues. CDR3 sequence: CASSLVGEKLFF. The CDR3 DNA is TGTGCCAGCAGCTTAGTCGGGGAAAAACTGTTTTTT.

The chain employs TRBV15 and TRBJ2-3; 10 nucleotides line up with TRBD2. This CDR3 is 16 amino acids long. J was trimmed by 5 bases and V by 1 base; bases with no gene match: 6. Germline loops: CDR1 LNHNV, CDR2 YYDKDF (reference sequence). CDR3 DNA: TGTGCCACCAGCAGAGTAGCGGGGGGTATTGGAGATACGCAGTATTTT. Encoded protein: CATSRVAGGIGDTQYF.

V usage is TRBV27 and J usage is TRBJ1-5, with 8 bases that match TRBD1. Trimming cost V 4 bases and J 1 base; bases outside gene matches: 3. The CDR3 totals 15 residues. The germline V gene has CDR1 MNHEY and CDR2 SMNVEV (reference sequence). The CDR3 region has the DNA TGTGCCAGCAGTTCAAACAGGGGGAGCAATCAGCCCCAGCATTTT. Translating it yields CASSSNRGSNQPQHF.

Concerning this clone itself: Sequence at one end of the junction differs from germline and may be a read error. V gene TRBV18 combines with J gene TRBJ2-7; 8 positions agree with TRBD1. Looked up from germline, CDR1 is KGHSH and CDR2 is LQKENI. The CDR3 length is 15 residues. The CDR3 protein is CASSSPGQVQYEQYF. CDR3 DNA sequence: TGTGCCAGCTCATCACCGGGACAGGTACAATACGAGCAGTACTTC.

The rearrangement uses TRBV2 and TRBJ2-3; D call uncertain. Germline V gives CDR1 SNHLY, CDR2 FYNNEI. With 5 bases removed from V and 2 bases from J, the gap between germline ends came to 5 bases. The CDR3 covers 12 residues. CDR3 loop: CASSTVTDTQYF. DNA for the CDR3: TGTGCCAGCAGTACGGTCACAGATACGCAGTATTTT.

The chain combines TRBV11-3 with TRBJ1-4, with 9 bases that match TRBD1. Germline V lookup: CDR1 SGHNT, CDR2 YENEEA. This CDR3 is built from 16 residues. With 4 bases clipped from V and 8 bases from J, the junction kept 11 bases outside the gene matches. CDR3 amino acids: CASSSSPGQGYEKLFF. CDR3 in DNA: TGTGCCAGCAGCTCATCACCGGGACAGGGTTACGAAAAACTGTTTTTT.

The chain has TRBV19 and TRBJ1-2; TRBD1 is a possible D gene (6 bases). The CDR3 sequence is 14 residues long. CDR1 is LNHDA, CDR2 SQIVND, per germline (reference sequence). Trimming pared 7 bases from V and 8 bases from J, leaving 20 bases between. CDR3 nucleotide sequence: TGTGCCAGTACCCAGAACAGGGTAGTGGTCGGCTACACCTTC. Translating gives CASTQNRVVVGYTF.

This clone appeared a single time. The chain is built from TRBV5-1 and TRBJ1-2, with TRBD1 as a possible D gene (5 bases). V shed 5 bases and J shed 0 bases, with 14 bases lying between them. Germline V lookup: CDR1 SGHRS, CDR2 YFSETQ. The CDR3 runs to 15 residues. The CDR3 spells CASRVGVPTNYGYTF. The CDR3 coding sequence is TGCGCCAGCAGAGTAGGGGTTCCAACTAACTATGGCTACACCTTC.

The chain is built from TRBV6-5 and TRBJ1-6; D is possibly TRBD1 (5 bases). The CDR3 totals 14 residues. Germline V gene lookup returns CDR1 MNHEY and CDR2 SVGAGI. The V end was cut by 8 bases, the J end by 2 bases, with 10 bases between. CDR3 bases: TGTGCCAGCCAGGGTGTGACCTATAATTCACCCCTCCACTTT. It encodes CASQGVTYNSPLHF.

CDR3 amino acids: CASSRYRGYGYTF. The CDR3 DNA is TGCGCCAGCAGCAGGTACCGGGGTTATGGCTACACCTTC. The chain uses TRBV4-3 and TRBJ1-2; no reliable D call. This CDR3 spans 13 amino acids. The germline CDR1 and CDR2 sequences are LGHNA and YSLEER. V dropped 5 bases and J dropped 5 bases, with 12 bases sitting between them.

This clone was picked up one time. The rearrangement links TRBV5-6 to TRBJ2-7; TRBD1 might be the D (6 bases). V lost 4 bases and J 3 bases, leaving 23 bases between the germline ends. The V gene's germline CDR1 is SGHDT and CDR2 YYEEEE. The CDR3 runs to 17 residues. The CDR3 protein is CASSPENGQSSRYEQYV. The CDR3 DNA is TGTGCCAGCAGCCCCGAAAACGGACAGTCCAGCCGCTACGAGCAGTACGTC.